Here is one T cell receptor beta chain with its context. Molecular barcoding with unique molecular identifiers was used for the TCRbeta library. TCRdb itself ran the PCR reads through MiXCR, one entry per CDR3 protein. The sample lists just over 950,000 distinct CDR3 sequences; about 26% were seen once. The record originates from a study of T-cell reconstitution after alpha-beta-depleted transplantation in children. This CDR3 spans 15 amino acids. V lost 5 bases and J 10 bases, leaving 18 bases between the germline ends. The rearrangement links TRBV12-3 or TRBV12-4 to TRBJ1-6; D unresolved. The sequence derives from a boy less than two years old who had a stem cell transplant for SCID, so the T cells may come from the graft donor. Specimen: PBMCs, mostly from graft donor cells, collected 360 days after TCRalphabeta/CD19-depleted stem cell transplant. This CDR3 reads CASSPPGTASSPLHF. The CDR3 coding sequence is TGTGCCAGCAGTCCTCCAGGTACTGCATCGTCACCCCTCCACTTT.